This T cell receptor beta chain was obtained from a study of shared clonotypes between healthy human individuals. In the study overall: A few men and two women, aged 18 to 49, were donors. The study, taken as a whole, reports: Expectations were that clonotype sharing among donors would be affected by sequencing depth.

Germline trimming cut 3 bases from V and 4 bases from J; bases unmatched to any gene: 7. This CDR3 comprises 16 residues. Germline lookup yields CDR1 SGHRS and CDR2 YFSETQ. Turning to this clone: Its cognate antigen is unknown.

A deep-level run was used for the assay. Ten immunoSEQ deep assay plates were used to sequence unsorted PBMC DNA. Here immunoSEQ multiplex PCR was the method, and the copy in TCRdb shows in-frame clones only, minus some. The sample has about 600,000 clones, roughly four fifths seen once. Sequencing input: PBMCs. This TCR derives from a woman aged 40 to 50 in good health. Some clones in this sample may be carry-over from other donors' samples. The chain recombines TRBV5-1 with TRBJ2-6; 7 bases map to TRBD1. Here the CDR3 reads CASSSTGVRGANVLTF. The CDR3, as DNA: TGCGCCAGCAGCTCAACAGGGGTGAGAGGGGCCAACGTCCTGACTTTC. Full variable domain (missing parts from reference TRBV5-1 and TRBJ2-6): KAGVTQTPRYLIKTRGQQVTLSCSPISGHRSVSWYQQTPGQGLQFLFEYFSETQRNKGNFPGRFSGRQFSNSRSEMNVSTLELGDSALYLCASSSTGVRGANVLTFGAGSRLTVL.